Listed below are T cell receptor beta chains from one sample, sequenced in a study of metastatic and nonmetastatic thyroid tumors. TCRdb re-called clones from the PCR reads using MiXCR. The table includes roughly 20,000 clones, roughly 36% detected once. The sequencing input was tumor tissue. All receptors derive from a female donor with papillary thyroid cancer or a benign thyroid nodule (not recorded which). Some clones in this sample may be carry-over from other donors' samples. Both conserved end residues are part of each CDR3. The order of the fields is D gene, clone size, CDR3 length, J gene, V gene, CDR3 protein, CDR3 DNA. The D gene is left open where the match is weak. Some rows have no size entry. The others give once, few or many, or a class for an expanded clone.

d_gene: -; abundance: few; len: 15; j_gene: TRBJ2-7; v_gene: TRBV6-1; CDR3aa: CASSSLAGASYEQYF; CDR3nt: TGTGCCAGCAGTTCCCTGGCGGGGGCCTCCTACGAGCAGTACTTC
d_gene: -; abundance: -; len: 14; j_gene: TRBJ2-6; v_gene: TRBV5-1; CDR3aa: CASQDTSGANVLTF; CDR3nt: TGCGCCAGTCAAGACACGTCTGGGGCCAACGTCCTGACTTTC
d_gene: TRBD1; abundance: few; len: 14; j_gene: TRBJ2-7; v_gene: TRBV7-9; CDR3aa: CASSIPGQNYEQYF; CDR3nt: TGTGCCAGCAGCATACCGGGACAGAACTACGAGCAGTACTTC
d_gene: TRBD1; abundance: -; len: 17; j_gene: TRBJ2-2; v_gene: TRBV27; CDR3aa: CASYKTRAGGNTGELFF; CDR3nt: TGTGCCAGCTATAAAACCAGGGCAGGGGGCAACACCGGGGAGCTGTTTTTT
d_gene: TRBD1; abundance: medium-sized; len: 16; j_gene: TRBJ2-7; v_gene: TRBV11-2; CDR3aa: CASSLDSGTGFYEQYF; CDR3nt: TGTGCCAGCAGCTTAGATTCCGGGACAGGTTTTTACGAGCAGTACTTC
d_gene: -; abundance: medium-sized; len: 14; j_gene: TRBJ1-3; v_gene: TRBV20-1; CDR3aa: CSATDFSAGNTIYF; CDR3nt: TGCAGTGCGACCGATTTCAGCGCTGGAAACACCATATATTTT
d_gene: TRBD1; abundance: -; len: 13; j_gene: TRBJ2-7; v_gene: TRBV3-1; CDR3aa: CASSRGTGNEQYF; CDR3nt: TGTGCCAGCAGCCGAGGGACAGGGAACGAGCAGTACTTC
d_gene: -; abundance: few; len: 12; j_gene: TRBJ1-5; v_gene: TRBV28; CDR3aa: CASSFRNQPQHF; CDR3nt: TGTGCCAGCAGTTTCCGCAATCAGCCCCAGCATTTT
d_gene: TRBD2; abundance: few; len: 14; j_gene: TRBJ2-7; v_gene: TRBV28; CDR3aa: CASTPGLAGEGQYF; CDR3nt: TGTGCCAGCACCCCGGGACTAGCGGGGGAAGGGCAGTACTTC
d_gene: TRBD2; abundance: -; len: 16; j_gene: TRBJ2-2; v_gene: TRBV9; CDR3aa: CASSSPAGGVGGELFF; CDR3nt: TGTGCCAGCAGCTCTCCAGCGGGGGGTGTAGGCGGGGAGCTGTTTTTT
d_gene: -; abundance: -; len: 15; j_gene: TRBJ2-7; v_gene: TRBV29-1; CDR3aa: CSAGPEVGEPYEQYF; CDR3nt: TGCAGCGCCGGCCCTGAAGTGGGGGAACCCTACGAGCAGTACTTC
d_gene: -; abundance: -; len: 12; j_gene: TRBJ1-5; v_gene: TRBV30; CDR3aa: CAWSVQGQPQHF; CDR3nt: TGTGCCTGGAGTGTACAGGGTCAGCCCCAGCATTTT
d_gene: -; abundance: -; len: 16; j_gene: TRBJ2-3; v_gene: TRBV11-2; CDR3aa: CASSFSAGPSTDTQYF; CDR3nt: TGTGCCAGCAGCTTTTCCGCGGGCCCTTCCACAGATACGCAGTATTTT
d_gene: -; abundance: -; len: 12; j_gene: TRBJ2-7; v_gene: TRBV11-2; CDR3aa: CASSLSHYEQYF; CDR3nt: TGTGCCAGCAGCTTAAGTCACTACGAGCAGTACTTC
d_gene: -; abundance: few; len: 13; j_gene: TRBJ1-5; v_gene: TRBV19; CDR3aa: CASSMAIIQPQHF; CDR3nt: TGTGCCAGTAGTATGGCTATCATTCAGCCCCAGCATTTT
d_gene: -; abundance: -; len: 13; j_gene: TRBJ2-5; v_gene: TRBV7-9; CDR3aa: CASSFRGGETQYF; CDR3nt: TGTGCCAGCAGCTTCAGGGGTGGGGAGACCCAGTACTTC
d_gene: TRBD1; abundance: many; len: 18; j_gene: TRBJ2-3; v_gene: TRBV15; CDR3aa: CATSRERPGTGPKDTQYF; CDR3nt: TGTGCCACCAGCAGAGAGAGGCCCGGGACAGGACCCAAGGATACGCAGTATTTT
d_gene: -; abundance: few; len: 16; j_gene: TRBJ1-4; v_gene: TRBV6-5; CDR3aa: CASSYSPRTVNEKLFF; CDR3nt: TGTGCCAGCAGTTATTCCCCGAGGACGGTTAATGAAAAACTGTTTTTT
d_gene: TRBD1; abundance: -; len: 18; j_gene: TRBJ2-7; v_gene: TRBV4-1; CDR3aa: CASSQPKLRTGDSYEQYF; CDR3nt: TGCGCCAGCAGCCAACCTAAACTACGGACAGGGGATTCCTACGAGCAGTACTTC
d_gene: -; abundance: few; len: 15; j_gene: TRBJ2-7; v_gene: TRBV6-2/TRBV6-3; CDR3aa: CASSYSTRGDYEQYF; CDR3nt: TGTGCCAGCAGTTACTCGACTAGGGGGGACTACGAGCAGTACTTC
d_gene: TRBD1; abundance: few; len: 17; j_gene: TRBJ1-1; v_gene: TRBV27; CDR3aa: CASRTDRVGTMNTEAFF; CDR3nt: TGTGCCAGTAGGACAGACAGGGTGGGGACCATGAACACTGAAGCTTTCTTT
d_gene: -; abundance: many; len: 13; j_gene: TRBJ2-5; v_gene: TRBV6-2/TRBV6-3; CDR3aa: CASSYEGSRTQYF; CDR3nt: TGTGCCAGCAGTTACGAGGGCAGTCGGACCCAGTACTTC
d_gene: -; abundance: few; len: 14; j_gene: TRBJ1-1; v_gene: TRBV19; CDR3aa: CASSIRSGDTEAFF; CDR3nt: TGTGCCAGTAGTATAAGATCGGGGGACACTGAAGCTTTCTTT
d_gene: TRBD1; abundance: -; len: 15; j_gene: TRBJ1-4; v_gene: TRBV20-1; CDR3aa: CSAEEQGGSNEKLFF; CDR3nt: TGCAGTGCAGAAGAGCAGGGGGGATCTAATGAAAAACTGTTTTTT
d_gene: -; abundance: few; len: 11; j_gene: TRBJ2-7; v_gene: TRBV6-1; CDR3aa: CASSPSYEQYF; CDR3nt: TGTGCCAGCAGCCCATCCTACGAGCAGTACTTC
d_gene: -; abundance: -; len: 15; j_gene: TRBJ2-4; v_gene: TRBV6-5; CDR3aa: CASSSTGSGVNIQYF; CDR3nt: TGTGCCAGCAGTTCTACAGGGTCTGGGGTAAACATTCAGTACTTC
d_gene: TRBD1; abundance: few; len: 15; j_gene: TRBJ2-7; v_gene: TRBV24-1; CDR3aa: CATSDSGRGLREQYF; CDR3nt: TGTGCCACCAGTGATTCGGGCAGGGGGTTGCGGGAGCAGTACTTC
d_gene: -; abundance: few; len: 14; j_gene: TRBJ1-6; v_gene: TRBV6-1; CDR3aa: CASAGDSGNSPLHF; CDR3nt: TGTGCCAGCGCGGGGGATTCGGGGAATTCACCCCTCCACTTT
d_gene: -; abundance: -; len: 12; j_gene: TRBJ2-7; v_gene: TRBV3-1; CDR3aa: CASRRRGGKQYF; CDR3nt: TGTGCCAGCAGACGCCGGGGCGGGAAGCAGTACTTC
d_gene: -; abundance: few; len: 14; j_gene: TRBJ1-2; v_gene: TRBV6-1; CDR3aa: CASKRTDLNYGYTF; CDR3nt: TGTGCCAGCAAGCGGACAGACCTCAACTATGGCTACACCTTC
d_gene: TRBD2; abundance: -; len: 14; j_gene: TRBJ2-7; v_gene: TRBV19; CDR3aa: CASRPGGTLYEQYF; CDR3nt: TGTGCCAGCCGGCCGGGGGGGACGCTCTACGAGCAGTACTTC
d_gene: -; abundance: few; len: 15; j_gene: TRBJ1-5; v_gene: TRBV19; CDR3aa: CASSPQRWDNQPQHF; CDR3nt: TGTGCCAGTAGCCCCCAGAGGTGGGACAATCAGCCCCAGCATTTT
d_gene: -; abundance: -; len: 16; j_gene: TRBJ1-5; v_gene: TRBV19; CDR3aa: CASSIEGTGSNQPQHF; CDR3nt: TGTGCCAGTAGTATAGAAGGGACTGGCAGCAATCAGCCCCAGCATTTT
d_gene: -; abundance: many; len: 13; j_gene: TRBJ2-5; v_gene: TRBV5-1; CDR3aa: CASSPYKQETQYF; CDR3nt: TGCGCCAGCAGCCCCTACAAACAAGAGACCCAGTACTTC
d_gene: TRBD2; abundance: medium-sized; len: 15; j_gene: TRBJ2-7; v_gene: TRBV6-1; CDR3aa: CASSEIAGGPVEQYF; CDR3nt: TGTGCCAGCAGTGAAATCGCGGGAGGGCCCGTCGAGCAGTACTTC
d_gene: TRBD1; abundance: -; len: 17; j_gene: TRBJ1-2; v_gene: TRBV20-1; CDR3aa: CSAPTGTGALANYGYTF; CDR3nt: TGCAGTGCTCCCACCGGGACAGGCGCGTTAGCTAACTATGGCTACACCTTC
d_gene: -; abundance: few; len: 12; j_gene: TRBJ2-7; v_gene: TRBV6-5; CDR3aa: CASSYSFVRQYF; CDR3nt: TGTGCCAGCAGTTACTCGTTTGTTAGGCAGTACTTC
d_gene: TRBD2; abundance: few; len: 15; j_gene: TRBJ2-7; v_gene: TRBV28; CDR3aa: CASSHIAGGLVEQYF; CDR3nt: TGTGCCAGCAGCCACATAGCGGGAGGGTTAGTCGAGCAGTACTTC
d_gene: TRBD2; abundance: medium-sized; len: 12; j_gene: TRBJ2-1; v_gene: TRBV6-1; CDR3aa: CASRAGGREQFF; CDR3nt: TGTGCCAGCAGGGCGGGGGGACGGGAGCAGTTCTTC
d_gene: -; abundance: -; len: 14; j_gene: TRBJ1-6; v_gene: TRBV4-1; CDR3aa: CASSQVVAYSPLHF; CDR3nt: TGCGCCAGCAGCCAAGTAGTTGCATATTCACCCCTCCACTTT
d_gene: TRBD1; abundance: -; len: 12; j_gene: TRBJ1-2; v_gene: TRBV27; CDR3aa: CASRTGGLGYTF; CDR3nt: TGTGCCAGCAGGACAGGGGGCTTGGGCTACACCTTC
d_gene: -; abundance: -; len: 13; j_gene: TRBJ2-7; v_gene: TRBV9; CDR3aa: CASSVAVSYEQYF; CDR3nt: TGTGCCAGCAGCGTCGCTGTCTCCTACGAGCAGTACTTC
d_gene: TRBD2; abundance: -; len: 14; j_gene: TRBJ2-7; v_gene: TRBV20-1; CDR3aa: CSARELAVTYEQYF; CDR3nt: TGCAGTGCTAGAGAGCTAGCGGTTACCTACGAGCAGTACTTC
d_gene: -; abundance: -; len: 13; j_gene: TRBJ2-7; v_gene: TRBV3-1; CDR3aa: CASSRTASYEQYF; CDR3nt: TGTGCCAGCAGCCGGACAGCGTCCTACGAGCAGTACTTC
d_gene: -; abundance: -; len: 16; j_gene: TRBJ2-1; v_gene: TRBV19; CDR3aa: CASSSVGASPYNEQFF; CDR3nt: TGTGCCAGTAGTTCAGTGGGGGCCAGCCCCTACAATGAGCAGTTCTTC
d_gene: -; abundance: -; len: 14; j_gene: TRBJ2-7; v_gene: TRBV20-1; CDR3aa: CSARVLAEGYEQYF; CDR3nt: TGCAGTGCTAGAGTACTAGCTGAGGGCTACGAGCAGTACTTC
d_gene: -; abundance: few; len: 13; j_gene: TRBJ1-2; v_gene: TRBV18; CDR3aa: CASSPEGKTRYTF; CDR3nt: TGTGCCAGCTCACCAGAGGGAAAGACCCGCTACACCTTC
d_gene: TRBD2; abundance: -; len: 20; j_gene: TRBJ2-1; v_gene: TRBV5-1; CDR3aa: CASSAGTSGEILDPYNEQFF; CDR3nt: TGCGCCAGCAGCGCCGGGACTAGCGGGGAAATCCTCGACCCATACAATGAGCAGTTCTTC
d_gene: -; abundance: few; len: 14; j_gene: TRBJ1-2; v_gene: TRBV24-1; CDR3aa: CATSDRAANYGYTF; CDR3nt: TGTGCCACCAGTGATCGGGCGGCTAACTATGGCTACACCTTC
d_gene: -; abundance: -; len: 12; j_gene: TRBJ1-6; v_gene: TRBV28; CDR3aa: CASSLVHSPLHF; CDR3nt: TGTGCCAGCAGTTTAGTTCATTCACCCCTCCACTTT
d_gene: -; abundance: many; len: 14; j_gene: TRBJ2-5; v_gene: TRBV5-5; CDR3aa: CASSSGTNEETQYF; CDR3nt: TGTGCCAGCAGCTCCGGGACAAATGAAGAGACCCAGTACTTC
d_gene: -; abundance: -; len: 16; j_gene: TRBJ1-3; v_gene: TRBV6-1; CDR3aa: CASSGDYLVSGNTIYF; CDR3nt: TGTGCCAGCAGTGGGGACTATCTGGTCTCTGGAAACACCATATATTTT
d_gene: TRBD1; abundance: -; len: 15; j_gene: TRBJ2-7; v_gene: TRBV7-2; CDR3aa: CASSLGGQETYEQYF; CDR3nt: TGTGCCAGCAGCTTAGGTGGACAGGAAACCTACGAGCAGTACTTC